The source of this T cell receptor beta chain is a study of sequential checkpoint blockade in melanoma. V was trimmed by 4 bases and J by 3 bases, leaving 6 bases between them. The CDR3 sequence is 12 residues long. In germline, CDR1 is SGHTA, CDR2 FQGNSA. Only in-frame clones appear in the TCRdb table, and some are missing; sequencing was by immunoSEQ multiplex PCR. In the table there are approximately 22,000 clones, approximately 78% of which are singletons. Documented treatment: randomized to nivolumab then ipilimumab (arm A) or the reverse (arm B). The rearrangement links TRBV7-2 to TRBJ2-5; TRBD2 might be the D (5 bases). The source of this sequence is a human donor with melanoma. Sequences were derived from CD8+ T cells sorted from blood (inferred from file names), sampled from a patient given nivolumab and ipilimumab in sequence. Written as DNA, the CDR3 is TGTGCCAGCAGCTCGGGGAAAGAGACCCAGTACTTC. Protein: CASSSGKETQYF.